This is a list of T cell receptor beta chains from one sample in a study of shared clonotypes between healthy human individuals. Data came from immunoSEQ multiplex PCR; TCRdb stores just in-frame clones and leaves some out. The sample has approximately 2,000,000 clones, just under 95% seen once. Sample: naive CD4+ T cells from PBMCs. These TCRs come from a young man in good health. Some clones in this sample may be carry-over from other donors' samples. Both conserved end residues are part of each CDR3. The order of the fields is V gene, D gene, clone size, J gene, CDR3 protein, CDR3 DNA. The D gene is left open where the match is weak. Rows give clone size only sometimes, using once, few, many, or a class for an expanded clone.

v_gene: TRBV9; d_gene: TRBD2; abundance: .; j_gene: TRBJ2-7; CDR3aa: CASSVSGLAAPYEQYF; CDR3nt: TGTGCCAGCAGCGTTAGCGGACTAGCGGCACCCTACGAGCAGTACTTC
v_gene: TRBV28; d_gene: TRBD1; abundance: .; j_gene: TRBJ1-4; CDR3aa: CASRQSGTGVEKLFF; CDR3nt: TGTGCCAGCCGACAGTCGGGGACAGGGGTAGAAAAACTGTTTTTT
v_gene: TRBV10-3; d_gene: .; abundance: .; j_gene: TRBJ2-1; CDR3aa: CAISWTTYNEQFF; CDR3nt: TGTGCCATCAGTTGGACTACTTACAATGAGCAGTTCTTC
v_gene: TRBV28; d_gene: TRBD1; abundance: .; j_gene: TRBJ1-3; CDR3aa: CASRPGGARGNTIYF; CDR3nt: TGTGCCAGCAGACCAGGGGGCGCACGGGGAAACACCATATATTTT
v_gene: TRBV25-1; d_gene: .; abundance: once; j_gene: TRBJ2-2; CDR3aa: CASSDLINTGELFF; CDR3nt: TGTGCCAGCAGTGATCTCATTAACACCGGGGAGCTGTTTTTT
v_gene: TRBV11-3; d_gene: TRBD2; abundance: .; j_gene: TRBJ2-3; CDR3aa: CASSPGPGRAPDTQYF; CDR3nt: TGTGCCAGCAGCCCCGGCCCGGGGAGGGCCCCAGATACGCAGTATTTT
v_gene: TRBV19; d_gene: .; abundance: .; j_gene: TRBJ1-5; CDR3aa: CASSIGLDPQPQHF; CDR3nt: TGTGCCAGTAGTATAGGGTTAGATCCTCAGCCCCAGCATTTT
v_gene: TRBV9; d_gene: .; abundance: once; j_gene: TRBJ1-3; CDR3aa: CASSRRGFSNRSGNTIYF; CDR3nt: TGTGCCAGCAGCAGACGGGGGTTCTCTAACAGATCTGGAAACACCATATATTTT
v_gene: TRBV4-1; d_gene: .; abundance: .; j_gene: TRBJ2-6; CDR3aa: CASSFGQPIHSGANVLTF; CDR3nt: TGCGCCAGCAGCTTCGGACAGCCTATCCACTCTGGGGCCAACGTCCTGACTTTC
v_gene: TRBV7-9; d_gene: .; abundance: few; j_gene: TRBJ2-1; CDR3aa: CASSLDGLRIPYNEQFF; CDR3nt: TGTGCCAGCAGCTTAGATGGTCTAAGAATACCCTACAATGAGCAGTTCTTC
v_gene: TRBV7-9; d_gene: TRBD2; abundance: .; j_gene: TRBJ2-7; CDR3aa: CASSPKPGLPYEQYF; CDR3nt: TGTGCCAGCAGCCCTAAACCGGGACTACCCTACGAGCAGTACTTC
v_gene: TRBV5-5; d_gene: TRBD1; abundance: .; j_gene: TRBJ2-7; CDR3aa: CASSAGTEPWKQYF; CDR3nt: TGTGCCAGCAGCGCCGGGACAGAGCCTTGGAAGCAGTACTTC
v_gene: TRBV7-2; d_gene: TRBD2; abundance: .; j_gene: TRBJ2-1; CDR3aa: CASSLGLAGGLVFF; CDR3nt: TGTGCCAGCAGCTTAGGACTAGCGGGAGGACTTGTCTTCTTC
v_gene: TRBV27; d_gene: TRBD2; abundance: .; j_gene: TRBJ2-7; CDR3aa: CASSTGGVSYEQYF; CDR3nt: TGTGCCAGCAGCACGGGGGGGGTCTCCTACGAGCAGTACTTC
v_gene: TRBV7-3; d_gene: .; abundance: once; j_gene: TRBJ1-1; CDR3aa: CASSAARDGTEAFF; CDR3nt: TGTGCCAGCAGCGCCGCCAGGGATGGAACTGAAGCTTTCTTT
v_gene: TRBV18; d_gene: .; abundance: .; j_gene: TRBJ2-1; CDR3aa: CASADTEAYNEQFF; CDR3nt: TGTGCCAGCGCGGACACCGAAGCCTACAATGAGCAGTTCTTC
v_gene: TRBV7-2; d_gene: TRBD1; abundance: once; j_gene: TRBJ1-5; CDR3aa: CASSPALGQGARQPQHF; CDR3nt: TGTGCCAGCAGCCCCGCTTTAGGACAGGGGGCACGGCAGCCCCAGCATTTT
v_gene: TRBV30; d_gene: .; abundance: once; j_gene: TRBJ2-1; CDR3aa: CAWTTDSGPAYNEQFF; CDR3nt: TGTGCCTGGACGACCGACTCCGGACCGGCGTACAATGAGCAGTTCTTC
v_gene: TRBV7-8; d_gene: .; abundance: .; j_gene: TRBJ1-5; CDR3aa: CATGSGGQPQHF; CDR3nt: TGTGCCACCGGATCAGGCGGTCAGCCCCAGCATTTT
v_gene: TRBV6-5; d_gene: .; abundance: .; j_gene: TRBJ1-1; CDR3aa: CASSALQGWTEAFF; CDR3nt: TGTGCCAGCAGTGCCCTACAGGGATGGACTGAAGCTTTCTTT
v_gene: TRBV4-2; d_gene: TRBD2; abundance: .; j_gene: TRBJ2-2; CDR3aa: CASSKEKLAIGELFF; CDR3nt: TGTGCCAGCAGTAAAGAGAAACTAGCGATCGGGGAGCTGTTTTTT
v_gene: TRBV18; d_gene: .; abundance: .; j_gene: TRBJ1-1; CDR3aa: CASSPLTGVDTEAFF; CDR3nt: TGTGCCAGCTCACCACTCACCGGGGTGGACACTGAAGCTTTCTTT
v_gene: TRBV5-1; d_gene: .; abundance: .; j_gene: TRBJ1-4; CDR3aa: CASSPGTRASATNEKLFF; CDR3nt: TGCGCCAGCAGCCCCGGGACACGGGCGAGTGCAACTAATGAAAAACTGTTTTTT
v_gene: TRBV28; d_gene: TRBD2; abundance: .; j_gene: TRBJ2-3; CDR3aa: CASSFASGIADTQYF; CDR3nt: TGTGCCAGCAGTTTCGCTAGCGGGATTGCAGATACGCAGTATTTT
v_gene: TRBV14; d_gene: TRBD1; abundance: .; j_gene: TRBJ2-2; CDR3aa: CASSQDGQGALSGELFF; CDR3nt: TGTGCCAGCAGCCAAGACGGACAGGGGGCGCTTAGCGGGGAGCTGTTTTTT
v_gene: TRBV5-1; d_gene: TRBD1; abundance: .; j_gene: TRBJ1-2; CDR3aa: CASSLGTDANYGYTF; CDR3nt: TGCGCCAGCAGCTTAGGGACAGATGCTAACTATGGCTACACCTTC
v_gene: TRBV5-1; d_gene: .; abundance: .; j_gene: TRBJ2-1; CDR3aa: CASSLVPSASSYNEQFF; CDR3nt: TGCGCCAGCAGCTTGGTCCCTAGCGCGAGCTCCTACAATGAGCAGTTCTTC
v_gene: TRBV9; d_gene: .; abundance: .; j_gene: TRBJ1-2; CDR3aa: CASSQYGGVDGYTF; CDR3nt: TGTGCCAGCAGCCAATATGGGGGCGTGGATGGCTACACCTTC
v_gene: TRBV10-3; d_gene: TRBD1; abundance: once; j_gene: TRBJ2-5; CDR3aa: CAISEGTGGAETQYF; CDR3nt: TGTGCCATCAGTGAGGGGACAGGGGGCGCGGAGACCCAGTACTTC
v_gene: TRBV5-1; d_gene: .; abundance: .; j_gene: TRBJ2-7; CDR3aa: CASSKSPGPNRDEQYF; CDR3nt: TGCGCCAGCAGCAAGTCACCGGGACCTAATCGGGACGAGCAGTACTTC
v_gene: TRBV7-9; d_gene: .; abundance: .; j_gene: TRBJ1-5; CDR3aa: CASSLDWGGNQPQHF; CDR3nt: TGTGCCAGCAGCTTAGACTGGGGAGGCAATCAGCCCCAGCATTTT
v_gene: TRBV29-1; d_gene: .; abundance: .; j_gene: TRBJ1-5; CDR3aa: CSVGTGGNQPQHF; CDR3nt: TGCAGCGTAGGGACGGGAGGGAATCAGCCCCAGCATTTT
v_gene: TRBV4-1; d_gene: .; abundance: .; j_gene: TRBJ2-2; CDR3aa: CASSQGNPGELFF; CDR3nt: TGCGCCAGCAGCCAAGGGAACCCCGGGGAGCTGTTTTTT
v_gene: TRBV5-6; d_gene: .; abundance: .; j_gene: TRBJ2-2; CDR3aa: CASSVNPANTGELFF; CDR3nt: TGTGCCAGCAGCGTTAACCCTGCGAACACCGGGGAGCTGTTTTTT
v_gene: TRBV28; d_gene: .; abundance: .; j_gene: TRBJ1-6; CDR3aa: CASSLEGGLRSPLHF; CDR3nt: TGTGCCAGCAGTCTAGAGGGGGGCTTAAGGTCACCCCTCCACTTT
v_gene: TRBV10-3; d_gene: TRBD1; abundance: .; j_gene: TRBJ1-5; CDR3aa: CAISADRDQPQHF; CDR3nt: TGTGCCATCAGTGCAGACAGGGATCAGCCCCAGCATTTT
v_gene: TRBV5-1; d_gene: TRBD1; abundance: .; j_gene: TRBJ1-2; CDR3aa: CASSYLPETGSYGYTF; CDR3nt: TGCGCCAGCAGCTACCTACCTGAGACAGGGAGCTATGGCTACACCTTC
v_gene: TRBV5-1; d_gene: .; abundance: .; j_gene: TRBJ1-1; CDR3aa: CASSLGTPLTEAFF; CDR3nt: TGCGCCAGCAGCTTGGGGACGCCTCTGACTGAAGCTTTCTTT
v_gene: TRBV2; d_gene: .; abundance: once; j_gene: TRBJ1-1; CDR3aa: CASSEQGLYTEAFF; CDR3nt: TGTGCCAGCAGTGAGCAGGGTTTGTACACTGAAGCTTTCTTT
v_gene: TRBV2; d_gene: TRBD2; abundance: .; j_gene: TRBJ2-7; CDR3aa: CASASGGHLYEQYF; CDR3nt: TGTGCCAGTGCCTCGGGGGGGCATTTATACGAGCAGTACTTC
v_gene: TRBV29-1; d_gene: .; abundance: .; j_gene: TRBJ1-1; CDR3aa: CSVDRGTEAFF; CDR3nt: TGCAGCGTTGATCGGGGGACTGAAGCTTTCTTT
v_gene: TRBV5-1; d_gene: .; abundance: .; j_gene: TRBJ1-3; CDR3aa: CASSDGTGNTIYF; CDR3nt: TGCGCCAGCAGCGACGGTACTGGGAACACCATATATTTT
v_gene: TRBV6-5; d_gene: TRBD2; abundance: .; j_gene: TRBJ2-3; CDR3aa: CASTLAGTDTQYF; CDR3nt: TGTGCCAGCACCTTAGCGGGGACAGATACGCAGTATTTT
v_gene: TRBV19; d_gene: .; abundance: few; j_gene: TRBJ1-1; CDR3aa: CASTDTGHGTEAFF; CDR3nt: TGTGCCAGTACCGATACAGGGCATGGGACTGAAGCTTTCTTT
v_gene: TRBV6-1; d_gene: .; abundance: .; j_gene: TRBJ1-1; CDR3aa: CASRVPAGTEAFF; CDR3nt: TGTGCCAGCAGAGTCCCGGCAGGCACTGAAGCTTTCTTT